This TCR beta chain was recovered during a study of identical twins. From germline, CDR1 is MNHEY and CDR2 SVGAGI. V lost 0 bases, J lost 1 base, and 7 bases lay in between. The CDR3 runs to 15 residues. TCRdb processed the 5' RACE reads anew with MiXCR; each CDR3 protein has one entry. The sample lists about 530,000 distinct CDR3 sequences, roughly 15% occurring once. This sample also appeared in a second study, on yellow fever vaccine responses in identical twins.

Sequencing was done on a sample of CD4+ T cells sorted from blood. This rearrangement joins TRBV6-5 to TRBJ2-1; no clear D. This clonotype originated in a woman aged 18-30 years in good health. CDR3 in amino acids: CASSYSPVSYNEQFF. The CDR3 nucleotides read TGTGCCAGCAGTTACTCTCCCGTTTCCTACAATGAGCAGTTCTTC.